The T cell receptor (beta chain) under discussion was sequenced for a study of metastatic and nonmetastatic thyroid tumors. Looking at the study overall: Both malignant and benign thyroid patients supplied peripheral blood and tumor or nodule tissue samples, across which the repertoires of these patients were then compared. Whole-study findings and limits: For both blood and tumor, malignant thyroid tumors reportedly showed significantly higher TCR beta diversity than benign nodules did.

The CDR3 contains 15 residues. Trimming removed 6 bases from V and 2 bases from J, with 17 bases in between. With regard to this clone: Its specificity is not known.

No treatment had been given to any patient before thyroid surgery. How the authors handled the data: The study built a papillary thyroid cancer distant-metastasis classifier from CDR3 differences across clinicopathological groups. MiXCR was used by TCRdb to re-call the PCR reads. The authors' filters were not applied to this entry. The repertoire holds 34,000 or so clones, with about 20% as singletons. V usage is TRBV12-3 or TRBV12-4 and J usage is TRBJ2-7; TRBD2 might be the D (6 bases). Material for sequencing was blood. This TCR was recovered from a female donor with papillary thyroid cancer or a benign thyroid nodule (not recorded which). Some clones in this sample may be carry-over from other donors' samples. CDR3 protein: CASSWLSGGTYEQYF. CDR3 sequence (DNA): TGTGCCAGCAGCTGGCTTAGCGGAGGGACCTACGAGCAGTACTTC.